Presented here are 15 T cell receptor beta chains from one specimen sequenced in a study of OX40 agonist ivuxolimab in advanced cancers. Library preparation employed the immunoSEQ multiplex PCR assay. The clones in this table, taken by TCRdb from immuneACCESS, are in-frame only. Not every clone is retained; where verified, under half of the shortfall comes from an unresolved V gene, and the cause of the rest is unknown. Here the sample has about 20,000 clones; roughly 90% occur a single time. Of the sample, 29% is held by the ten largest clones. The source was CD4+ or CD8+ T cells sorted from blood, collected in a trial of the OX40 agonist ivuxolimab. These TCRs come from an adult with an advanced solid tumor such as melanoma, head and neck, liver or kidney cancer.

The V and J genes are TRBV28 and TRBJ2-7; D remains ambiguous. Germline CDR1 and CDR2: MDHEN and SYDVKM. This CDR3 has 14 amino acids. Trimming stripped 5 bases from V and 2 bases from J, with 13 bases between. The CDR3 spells CASSQTYGTYEQYF. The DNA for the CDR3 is TGTGCCAGCAGTCAAACATACGGAACCTACGAGCAGTACTTC.

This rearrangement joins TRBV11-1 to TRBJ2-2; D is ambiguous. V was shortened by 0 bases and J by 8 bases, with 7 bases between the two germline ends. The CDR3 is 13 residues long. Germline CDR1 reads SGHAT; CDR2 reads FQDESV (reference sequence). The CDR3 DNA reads TGTGCCAGCAGCTTAGCGCCCGGGGGGGAGCTGTTTTTT. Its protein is CASSLAPGGELFF. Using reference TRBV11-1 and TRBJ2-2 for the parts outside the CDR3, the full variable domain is EAEVAQSPRYKITEKSQAVAFWCDPISGHATLYWYRQILGQGPELLVQFQDESVVDDSQLPKDRFSAERLKGVDSTLKIQPAELGDSAMYLCASSLAPGGELFFGEGSRLTVL.

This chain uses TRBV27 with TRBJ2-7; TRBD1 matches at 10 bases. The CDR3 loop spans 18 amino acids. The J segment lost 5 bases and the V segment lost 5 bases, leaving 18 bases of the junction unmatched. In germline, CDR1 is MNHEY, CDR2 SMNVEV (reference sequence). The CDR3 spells CASSPLFMDRGASDEQYF. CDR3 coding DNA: TGTGCCAGCAGTCCACTTTTCATGGACAGGGGGGCTTCGGACGAGCAGTACTTC.

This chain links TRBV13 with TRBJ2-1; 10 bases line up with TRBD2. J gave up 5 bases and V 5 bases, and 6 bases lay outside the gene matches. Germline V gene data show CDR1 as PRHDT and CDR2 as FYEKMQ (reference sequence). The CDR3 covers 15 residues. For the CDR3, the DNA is TGTGCCAGCAGCCTCACTAGCGGGGCTAACAATGAGCAGTTCTTC. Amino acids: CASSLTSGANNEQFF. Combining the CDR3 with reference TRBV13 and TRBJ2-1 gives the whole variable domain AAGVIQSPRHLIKEKRETATLKCYPIPRHDTVYWYQQGPGQDPQFLISFYEKMQSDKGSIPDRFSAQQFSDYHSELNMSSLELGDSALYFCASSLTSGANNEQFFGPGTRLTVL.

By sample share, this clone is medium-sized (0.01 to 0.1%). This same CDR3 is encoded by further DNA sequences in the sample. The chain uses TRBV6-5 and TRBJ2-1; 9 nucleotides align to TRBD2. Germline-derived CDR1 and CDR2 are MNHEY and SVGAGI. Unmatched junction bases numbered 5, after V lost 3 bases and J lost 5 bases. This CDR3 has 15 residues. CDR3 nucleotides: TGTGCCAGCAGTTATTCGACTAGCGGTCACAATGAGCAGTTCTTC. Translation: CASSYSTSGHNEQFF.

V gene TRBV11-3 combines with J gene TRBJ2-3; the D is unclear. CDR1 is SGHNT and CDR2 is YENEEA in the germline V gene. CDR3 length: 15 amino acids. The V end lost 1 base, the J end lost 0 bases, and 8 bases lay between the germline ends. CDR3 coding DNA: TGTGCCAGCAGCTTAGTTCCCCGTAGCACAGATACGCAGTATTTT. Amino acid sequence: CASSLVPRSTDTQYF.

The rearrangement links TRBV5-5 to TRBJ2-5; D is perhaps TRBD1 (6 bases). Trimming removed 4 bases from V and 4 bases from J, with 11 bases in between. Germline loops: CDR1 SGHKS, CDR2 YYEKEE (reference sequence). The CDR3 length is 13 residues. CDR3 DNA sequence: TGTGCCAGCAGCCTGGACAGAGGAGAGACCCAGTACTTC. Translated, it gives CASSLDRGETQYF. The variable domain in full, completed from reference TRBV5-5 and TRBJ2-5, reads DAGVTQSPTHLIKTRGQQVTLRCSPISGHKSVSWYQQVLGQGPQFIFQYYEKEERGRGNFPDRFSARQFPNYSSELNVNALLLGDSALYLCASSLDRGETQYFGPGTRLLVL.

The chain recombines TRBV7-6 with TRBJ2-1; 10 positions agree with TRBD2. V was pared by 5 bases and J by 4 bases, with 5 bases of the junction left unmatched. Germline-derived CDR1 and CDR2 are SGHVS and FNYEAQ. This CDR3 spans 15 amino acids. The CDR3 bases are TGTGCCAGCAGCGCGACTAGCGGGCCATACAATGAGCAGTTCTTC. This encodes CASSATSGPYNEQFF.

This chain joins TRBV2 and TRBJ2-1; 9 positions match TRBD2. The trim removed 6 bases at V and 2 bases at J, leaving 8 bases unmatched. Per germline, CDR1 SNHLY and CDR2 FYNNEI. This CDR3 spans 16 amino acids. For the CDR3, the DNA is TGTGCCAGCAGCCTTAAGCGGGAGGATCCCTACAATGAGCAGTTCTTC. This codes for CASSLKREDPYNEQFF.

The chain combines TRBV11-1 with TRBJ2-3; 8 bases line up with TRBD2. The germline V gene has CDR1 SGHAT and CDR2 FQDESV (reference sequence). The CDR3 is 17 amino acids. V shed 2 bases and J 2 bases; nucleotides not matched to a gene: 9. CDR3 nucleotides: TGTGCCAGCAGCTTATTTGTTGGCGGGAGGAACACAGATACGCAGTATTTT. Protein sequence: CASSLFVGGRNTDTQYF.

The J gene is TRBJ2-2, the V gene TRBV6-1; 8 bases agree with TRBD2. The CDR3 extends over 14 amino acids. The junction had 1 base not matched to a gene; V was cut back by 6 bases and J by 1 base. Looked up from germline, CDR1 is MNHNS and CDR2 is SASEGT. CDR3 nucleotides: TGTGCCAGCAGGAGCGGGAGGAACACCGGGGAGCTGTTTTTT. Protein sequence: CASRSGRNTGELFF.

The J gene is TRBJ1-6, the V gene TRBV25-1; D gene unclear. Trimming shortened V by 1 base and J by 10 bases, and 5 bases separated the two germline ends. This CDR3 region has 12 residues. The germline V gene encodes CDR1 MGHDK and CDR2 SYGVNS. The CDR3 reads CASSESLSPLHF. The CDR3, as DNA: TGTGCCAGCAGTGAATCCCTCTCACCCCTCCACTTT.

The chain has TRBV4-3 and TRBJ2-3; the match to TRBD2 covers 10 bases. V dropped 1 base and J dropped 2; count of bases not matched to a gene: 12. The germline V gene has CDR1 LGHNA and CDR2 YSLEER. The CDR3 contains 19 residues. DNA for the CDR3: TGCGCCAGCAGCCAAGCCCCGGGCCCGGGACTAGCGTTCACAGATACGCAGTATTTT. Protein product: CASSQAPGPGLAFTDTQYF.

Written as DNA, the CDR3 is TGTGCCAGTAGTACTGGGACTTCCTACAATGAGCAGTTCTTC. It translates to CASSTGTSYNEQFF. The V and J genes are TRBV19 and TRBJ2-1; D possibly corresponds to TRBD2 (6 bases). Germline V gene sequence: CDR1 LNHDA, CDR2 SQIVND (reference sequence). Trimming stripped 4 bases from V and 1 base from J, with 8 bases between. This CDR3 spans 14 amino acids. The full variable domain, its missing parts supplied by reference TRBV19 and TRBJ2-1, is DGGITQSPKYLFRKEGQNVTLSCEQNLNHDAMYWYRQDPGQGLRLIYYSQIVNDFQKGDIAEGYSVSREKKESFPLTVTSAQKNPTAFYLCASSTGTSYNEQFFGPGTRLTVL.

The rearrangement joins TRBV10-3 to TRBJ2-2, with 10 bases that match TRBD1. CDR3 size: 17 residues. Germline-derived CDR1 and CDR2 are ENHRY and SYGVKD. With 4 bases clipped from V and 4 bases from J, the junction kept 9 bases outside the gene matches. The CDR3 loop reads CAISGRRDRGGTGELFF. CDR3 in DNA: TGTGCCATCAGTGGTCGCAGGGACAGGGGAGGCACCGGGGAGCTGTTTTTT.